The rows below give T cell receptor beta chains drawn from one sample of a study of identical twins. TCRdb called the 5' RACE reads again in MiXCR, with one record for every CDR3 protein. The table has 1.5 million to 2 million distinct CDR3 sequences, about 30% seen once. The sample consisted of cord blood. The source is a newborn girl in good health. Both conserved end residues are part of each CDR3. Each record gives: J gene, V gene, D gene, clone size, CDR3 DNA, CDR3 protein. D genes are given only for firm matches. Clone size is given for some rows only: seen once, a few or many times, or a class if the clone is expanded.

j_gene: TRBJ2-1
v_gene: TRBV29-1
d_gene: -
abundance: -
CDR3nt: -
CDR3aa: CSVGQGAWNNERFF

j_gene: TRBJ2-3
v_gene: TRBV5-3
d_gene: TRBD2
abundance: -
CDR3nt: TGTGCCAGCGAGCAATACAGGACTAGCGGGGCGTTGGATACGCAGTATTTT
CDR3aa: CASEQYRTSGALDTQYF

j_gene: TRBJ1-6
v_gene: TRBV15
d_gene: -
abundance: -
CDR3nt: TGTGCCACCAGCAGAGATGTTTGGGATTCACCCCTCCACTTT
CDR3aa: CATSRDVWDSPLHF

j_gene: TRBJ1-1
v_gene: TRBV20-1
d_gene: TRBD1
abundance: few
CDR3nt: TGCAGTGCTAGAGGGGTGGACAGGGTCCCTGAAGCTTTCTTT
CDR3aa: CSARGVDRVPEAFF

j_gene: TRBJ2-1
v_gene: TRBV3-1
d_gene: -
abundance: -
CDR3nt: TGTGCCAGCAGCCAAGGGAGCGGCCGCAACAATGAGCAGTTCTTC
CDR3aa: CASSQGSGRNNEQFF

j_gene: TRBJ1-4
v_gene: TRBV2
d_gene: TRBD1
abundance: -
CDR3nt: TGTGCCACCAGTCAACAGGGGGTTTTTGAAAAACTGTTTTTT
CDR3aa: CATSQQGVFEKLFF

j_gene: TRBJ2-1
v_gene: TRBV20-1
d_gene: -
abundance: few
CDR3nt: TGCAGTGCGCCTCCGGGGTTCTCCTACAATGAGCAGTTCTTC
CDR3aa: CSAPPGFSYNEQFF

j_gene: TRBJ2-3
v_gene: TRBV5-1
d_gene: -
abundance: -
CDR3nt: TGCGCCAGCAGCCTACCGCCGGTGGGTACGCAGTATTTT
CDR3aa: CASSLPPVGTQYF

j_gene: TRBJ2-3
v_gene: TRBV6-1
d_gene: TRBD1
abundance: -
CDR3nt: TGTGCCAGTCTGCCCGGGGACAGTCGGGAAGATACGCAGTATTTT
CDR3aa: CASLPGDSREDTQYF

j_gene: TRBJ1-5
v_gene: TRBV5-6
d_gene: -
abundance: many
CDR3nt: TGTGCCAGCAGCTTACAGGATCAGCCCCAGCATTTT
CDR3aa: CASSLQDQPQHF

j_gene: TRBJ2-4
v_gene: TRBV2
d_gene: -
abundance: -
CDR3nt: TGTGCCAGCAGTGAAGTCAGTGGGGCGGACATTCAGTACTTC
CDR3aa: CASSEVSGADIQYF

j_gene: TRBJ2-5
v_gene: TRBV20-1
d_gene: TRBD2
abundance: few
CDR3nt: TGCAGTGCTAGAGAGTCTATCACTAGCGGGATAGAGACCCAGTACTTC
CDR3aa: CSARESITSGIETQYF

j_gene: TRBJ1-2
v_gene: TRBV25-1
d_gene: -
abundance: many
CDR3nt: TGTGCCAGCAGTGCTACAGGGACTAACTATGGCTACACCTTC
CDR3aa: CASSATGTNYGYTF

j_gene: TRBJ1-2
v_gene: TRBV3-1
d_gene: -
abundance: -
CDR3nt: TGTGCCAGCAGCCAAGATTCAAGGGGCTACACCTTC
CDR3aa: CASSQDSRGYTF

j_gene: TRBJ2-7
v_gene: TRBV20-1
d_gene: -
abundance: -
CDR3nt: TGCAGTGCAAGGTGGCACCTCGGCGGCTACGAGCAGTACTTC
CDR3aa: CSARWHLGGYEQYF

j_gene: TRBJ2-1
v_gene: TRBV20-1
d_gene: -
abundance: few
CDR3nt: TGCAGTGCTAGAGGCCAGGGCAGGCAGGGCTCCTACAATGAGCAGTTCTTC
CDR3aa: CSARGQGRQGSYNEQFF

j_gene: TRBJ2-3
v_gene: TRBV20-1
d_gene: TRBD2
abundance: few
CDR3nt: TGCAGTGCTAGTGAGGGACTAGCCGCAGATACGCAGTATTTT
CDR3aa: CSASEGLAADTQYF

j_gene: TRBJ2-1
v_gene: TRBV6-2/TRBV6-3
d_gene: -
abundance: -
CDR3nt: TGTGCCAGCAGTGCGGGCTTCTACAATGAGCAGTTCTTC
CDR3aa: CASSAGFYNEQFF

j_gene: TRBJ2-3
v_gene: TRBV10-3
d_gene: -
abundance: few
CDR3nt: TGTGCCATCAGTGTTGGGGGGGCCGAAGATACGCAGTATTTT
CDR3aa: CAISVGGAEDTQYF

j_gene: TRBJ2-7
v_gene: TRBV2
d_gene: TRBD1
abundance: -
CDR3nt: TGTGCCAGCAGTGATCCAGGGGGCTCCTACGAGCAGTACTTC
CDR3aa: CASSDPGGSYEQYF

j_gene: TRBJ2-6
v_gene: TRBV29-1
d_gene: -
abundance: many
CDR3nt: TGCAGCGTTGGGGTTTCTGGGGCCAACGTCCTGACTTTC
CDR3aa: CSVGVSGANVLTF

j_gene: TRBJ2-7
v_gene: TRBV20-1
d_gene: -
abundance: few
CDR3nt: TGCAGTGCTAGAGATCTGGGGGCAGGATCCTACGAGCAGTACTTC
CDR3aa: CSARDLGAGSYEQYF

j_gene: TRBJ1-1
v_gene: TRBV10-3
d_gene: -
abundance: once
CDR3nt: TGTGCCATCAGTGACGCGCCGGACGGCAACACTGAAGCTTTCTTT
CDR3aa: CAISDAPDGNTEAFF

j_gene: TRBJ1-1
v_gene: TRBV12-3/TRBV12-4
d_gene: -
abundance: few
CDR3nt: TGTGCCATCAAAAGGCTAGAGGGATCCACTGAAGCTTTCTTT
CDR3aa: CAIKRLEGSTEAFF

j_gene: TRBJ2-7
v_gene: TRBV29-1
d_gene: -
abundance: -
CDR3nt: TGCAGCGTTGAAGATCGGTACTTC
CDR3aa: CSVEDRYF

j_gene: TRBJ2-1
v_gene: TRBV20-1
d_gene: TRBD2
abundance: few
CDR3nt: TGCAGTGCTAGACCCCCCGCGGGGGGTAAATATGAGCAGTTCTTC
CDR3aa: CSARPPAGGKYEQFF

j_gene: TRBJ1-5
v_gene: TRBV2
d_gene: TRBD1
abundance: -
CDR3nt: TGTGCCAGCAGTGGAGACAGGGGGCACCAGCCCCAGCATTTT
CDR3aa: CASSGDRGHQPQHF

j_gene: TRBJ2-3
v_gene: TRBV5-4
d_gene: TRBD1
abundance: few
CDR3nt: TGTGCCAGCAGCCGGGACAGGTGGGATACGCAGTATTTT
CDR3aa: CASSRDRWDTQYF

j_gene: TRBJ2-3
v_gene: TRBV15
d_gene: -
abundance: few
CDR3nt: TGTGCCACCAGCAGACAGGGGGAGGACACAGATACGCAGTATTTT
CDR3aa: CATSRQGEDTDTQYF

j_gene: TRBJ2-7
v_gene: TRBV25-1
d_gene: -
abundance: many
CDR3nt: TGTGCCAGCAGTGCCCCTCGCGACGAGCAGTACTTC
CDR3aa: CASSAPRDEQYF

j_gene: TRBJ1-6
v_gene: TRBV6-1
d_gene: -
abundance: -
CDR3nt: TGTGCCAGCCTCCAACCGCAGGGGAAGTATTCACCCCTCCACTTT
CDR3aa: CASLQPQGKYSPLHF

j_gene: TRBJ2-2
v_gene: TRBV20-1
d_gene: TRBD2
abundance: -
CDR3nt: TGCAGTGCTTACGGACTAGCGGGGAGGACCGGGGAGCTGTTTTTT
CDR3aa: CSAYGLAGRTGELFF

j_gene: TRBJ2-4
v_gene: TRBV5-1
d_gene: -
abundance: few
CDR3nt: TGCGCCAGCAGCTTTCTGGAGGAGGGCAAAAACATTCAGTACTTC
CDR3aa: CASSFLEEGKNIQYF

j_gene: TRBJ1-2
v_gene: TRBV12-3/TRBV12-4
d_gene: TRBD1
abundance: many
CDR3nt: TGTGCCAGCAGTTACGCAGACAGGGTCTATGGCTACACCTTC
CDR3aa: CASSYADRVYGYTF

j_gene: TRBJ1-1
v_gene: TRBV12-3/TRBV12-4
d_gene: TRBD1
abundance: few
CDR3nt: TGTGCCAGCGGCGCAGGGGGACGCACTGAAGCTTTCTTT
CDR3aa: CASGAGGRTEAFF

j_gene: TRBJ1-2
v_gene: TRBV21-1
d_gene: -
abundance: -
CDR3nt: TGTGCCAGCAGCAAAGCGATGGTGGACAGGGGAATGTGCTACACCTTC
CDR3aa: CASSKAMVDRGMCYTF

j_gene: TRBJ1-5
v_gene: TRBV3-1
d_gene: TRBD1
abundance: -
CDR3nt: TGTGCCAGCAGCCGCACACAGGGGGCGGGTCATCAGCCCCAGCATTTT
CDR3aa: CASSRTQGAGHQPQHF

j_gene: TRBJ2-7
v_gene: TRBV6-5
d_gene: TRBD2
abundance: -
CDR3nt: TGTGCCAGCAGTTCCCGCGGACTAGCGGACTCCTACGAGCAGTACTTC
CDR3aa: CASSSRGLADSYEQYF

j_gene: TRBJ2-1
v_gene: TRBV4-2
d_gene: -
abundance: -
CDR3nt: TGTGCCAGCAGCCAAGGTACAGGGTACGGCTCCTACAATGAGCAGTTCTTC
CDR3aa: CASSQGTGYGSYNEQFF

j_gene: TRBJ2-3
v_gene: TRBV2
d_gene: TRBD2
abundance: -
CDR3nt: TGTGCCAGCAGGACCACTAGCGGGGGGGCCTATACGCAGTATTTT
CDR3aa: CASRTTSGGAYTQYF

j_gene: TRBJ1-1
v_gene: TRBV9
d_gene: -
abundance: many
CDR3nt: TGTGCCAGCAGCGTAGCCCCGAACACTGAAGCTTTCTTT
CDR3aa: CASSVAPNTEAFF

j_gene: TRBJ1-2
v_gene: TRBV7-2
d_gene: -
abundance: -
CDR3nt: TGTGCCAGCAGCTTATTTATGGGGACGTGGCGGTATGGCTACACCTTC
CDR3aa: CASSLFMGTWRYGYTF

j_gene: TRBJ2-2
v_gene: TRBV10-3
d_gene: -
abundance: -
CDR3nt: TGTGCCATCAGTGAGTCGGTAGTATCCGGGGAGCTGTTTTTT
CDR3aa: CAISESVVSGELFF

j_gene: TRBJ1-2
v_gene: TRBV20-1
d_gene: -
abundance: -
CDR3nt: TGCAGTGCTAGACGACAGGCCCTCTATGGCTACACCTTC
CDR3aa: CSARRQALYGYTF

j_gene: TRBJ2-7
v_gene: TRBV10-3
d_gene: -
abundance: few
CDR3nt: TGTGCCATCAGTGACCCCAACGAGCAGTACTTC
CDR3aa: CAISDPNEQYF

j_gene: TRBJ1-5
v_gene: TRBV3-1
d_gene: -
abundance: -
CDR3nt: TGTGCCAGCAGCCAATCTCCGGGGCACAATCAGCCCCAGCATTTT
CDR3aa: CASSQSPGHNQPQHF

j_gene: TRBJ2-7
v_gene: TRBV20-1
d_gene: -
abundance: -
CDR3nt: TGCAGTGCTAGAGATCCAAATCGGGAGCCTGGATACGAGCAGTACTTC
CDR3aa: CSARDPNREPGYEQYF

j_gene: TRBJ2-5
v_gene: TRBV10-3
d_gene: -
abundance: few
CDR3nt: TGTGCCACGGGGGTCGGGAGACAAGAGACCCAGTACTTC
CDR3aa: CATGVGRQETQYF

j_gene: TRBJ2-5
v_gene: TRBV7-2
d_gene: TRBD2
abundance: -
CDR3nt: TGTGCCAGCAGCCTGACTAGCGGGTCCATAAATGAGCAGTACTTC
CDR3aa: CASSLTSGSINEQYF

j_gene: TRBJ2-7
v_gene: TRBV23-1
d_gene: TRBD1
abundance: -
CDR3nt: TGCGCCAGCAGTCAATCGAACTTGGACAGGCTACGGTCCTCCTACGAGCAGTACTTC
CDR3aa: CASSQSNLDRLRSSYEQYF

j_gene: TRBJ2-7
v_gene: TRBV29-1
d_gene: -
abundance: few
CDR3nt: TGCAGCGTGGGGGGAATCTACGAGCAGTACTTC
CDR3aa: CSVGGIYEQYF

j_gene: TRBJ2-3
v_gene: TRBV29-1
d_gene: -
abundance: -
CDR3nt: TGCAGCGTATTAGGGGGGGCAGATACGCAGTATTTT
CDR3aa: CSVLGGADTQYF

j_gene: TRBJ2-2
v_gene: TRBV10-3
d_gene: -
abundance: -
CDR3nt: TGTGCCATCAGTGAGTCACTACCCGACACCGGGGAGCTGTTTTTT
CDR3aa: CAISESLPDTGELFF

j_gene: TRBJ2-1
v_gene: TRBV27
d_gene: -
abundance: few
CDR3nt: TGTGCCAGCAAGACGGCCCCTTACAATGAGCAGTTCTTC
CDR3aa: CASKTAPYNEQFF

j_gene: TRBJ1-2
v_gene: TRBV5-1
d_gene: TRBD1
abundance: -
CDR3nt: TGCGCCAGTTCCTCTCCGACAGGGGCTAACTATGGCTACACCTTC
CDR3aa: CASSSPTGANYGYTF

j_gene: TRBJ1-1
v_gene: TRBV19
d_gene: TRBD1
abundance: once
CDR3nt: TGTGCCAGTAGTACCGAGGACAGGGGAGGCATGAACACTGAAGCTTTCTTT
CDR3aa: CASSTEDRGGMNTEAFF

j_gene: TRBJ1-1
v_gene: TRBV19
d_gene: -
abundance: few
CDR3nt: TGTGCCAGTAGCAAGGGGAGGACCACTGAAGCTTTCTTT
CDR3aa: CASSKGRTTEAFF

j_gene: TRBJ1-5
v_gene: TRBV20-1
d_gene: -
abundance: few
CDR3nt: TGCAGTGCTAGAGATTGGGGGGCGGGGGATCAGCCCCAGCATTTT
CDR3aa: CSARDWGAGDQPQHF

j_gene: TRBJ2-7
v_gene: TRBV6-1
d_gene: TRBD2
abundance: -
CDR3nt: TGTGCCAGCAGTATACGGACTAGCGGGCGCTCCTACGAGCAGTACTTC
CDR3aa: CASSIRTSGRSYEQYF